A single sample gave rise to the 23 T cell receptor beta chains below, sequenced in a study of blood T cell repertoires in COVID-19. Only in-frame clones appear in the TCRdb table, and some are missing; sequencing was by immunoSEQ multiplex PCR. The data show 95,000 to 110,000 clones, about 85% seen once. Sample: peripheral blood. Every receptor here comes from a man in his fifties or sixties in a cohort sampled during active COVID-19.

The V and J genes are TRBV7-2 and TRBJ2-7; TRBD2 matches 13 bases. CDR1 is SGHTA and CDR2 is FQGNSA in the germline V gene. Trimming took 8 bases from V and 1 from J; bases not matched to a gene: 2. The CDR3 contains 14 residues. The CDR3 coding sequence is TGTGCCAGCGGGACTAGCGGGGATTCCTACGAGCAGTACTTC. Translating gives CASGTSGDSYEQYF. Looking up the rest from reference TRBV7-2 and TRBJ2-7 gives the full variable domain: GAGVSQSPSNKVTEKGKDVELRCDPISGHTALYWYRQSLGQGLEFLIYFQGNSAPDKSGLPSDRFSAERTGGSVSTLTIQRTQQEDSAVYLCASGTSGDSYEQYFGPGTRLTVT.

The chain joins TRBV11-2 to TRBJ2-3, with 8 bases that match TRBD2. V was clipped by 5 bases and J by 4 bases; unmatched bases: 5. CDR1 and CDR2 (germline): SGHAT, FQNNGV. The CDR3 consists of 14 residues. The CDR3 loop is CASSPGGGPDTQYF. As DNA, the CDR3 is TGTGCCAGCAGCCCGGGGGGGGGCCCAGATACGCAGTATTTT.

The V call is TRBV6-5, the J call TRBJ1-5, with D maybe TRBD1 (5 bases). This CDR3 comprises 14 residues. Trimming left V 6 bases short and J 3 bases short, with 12 bases between. Germline V gene data show CDR1 as MNHEY and CDR2 as SVGAGI. This CDR3 reads CASRDTGSNQPQHF. CDR3 in DNA: TGTGCCAGCAGGGATACAGGCTCCAATCAGCCCCAGCATTTT.

The rearrangement joins TRBV7-9 to TRBJ1-1, with a tentative D call TRBD1 (5 bases). Germline V gene sequence: CDR1 SEHNR, CDR2 FQNEAQ (reference sequence). The CDR3 has 13 residues. The germline V and J ends were trimmed by 5 bases and 5 bases, with 12 bases remaining between them. CDR3: CASSPGVRTEAFF. For the CDR3, the DNA is TGTGCCAGCAGCCCGGGGGTGAGGACTGAAGCTTTCTTT. The variable domain in full, with the rest retrieved from reference TRBV7-9 and TRBJ1-1, is DTGVSQNPRHKITKRGQNVTFRCDPISEHNRLYWYRQTLGQGPEFLTYFQNEAQLEKSRLLSDRFSAERPKGSFSTLEIQRTEQGDSAMYLCASSPGVRTEAFFGQGTRLTVV.

The rearrangement joins TRBV11-3 to TRBJ2-3; no reliable D call. V shed 1 base and J shed 0 bases, with 8 bases lying between them. Per the germline V gene, CDR1 is SGHNT and CDR2 is YENEEA. The CDR3 has 15 residues. The CDR3 is CASSLGSGSTDTQYF. In DNA form, the CDR3 reads TGTGCCAGCAGCTTAGGGTCCGGGAGCACAGATACGCAGTATTTT.

This clone turned up a few times. J is TRBJ1-4 and V is TRBV2; 8 positions match TRBD1. This CDR3 contains 17 residues. Germline V CDR1 and CDR2: SNHLY, FYNNEI. V shed 4 bases, J shed 8 bases, and the junction held 15 bases outside the gene matches. This CDR3 is CASSANPDRGRQEKLFF. As DNA, the CDR3 is TGTGCCAGCAGTGCGAATCCCGACAGGGGACGACAGGAAAAACTGTTTTTT. Based on the CDR3 plus reference TRBV2 and TRBJ1-4, the full variable domain is EPEVTQTPSHQVTQMGQEVILRCVPISNHLYFYWYRQILGQKVEFLVSFYNNEISEKSEIFDDQFSVERPDGSNFTLKIRSTKLEDSAMYFCASSANPDRGRQEKLFFGSGTQLSVL.

The chain links TRBV6-1 to TRBJ2-2, with TRBD1 matching over 7 bases. The CDR3 totals 16 residues. Germline assignment: CDR1 MNHNS and CDR2 SASEGT. V lost 2 bases to trimming and J lost 9 bases; unmatched junction nucleotides: 12. CDR3 nucleotide sequence: TGTGCCAGCAGTGAAAAGACTGGGACAGTCTGGCGGGAGCTGTTTTTT. Translating it yields CASSEKTGTVWRELFF.

The genes are TRBV28 and TRBJ2-1, with 7 bases fitting TRBD1. With 7 bases clipped from V and 13 bases from J, the junction kept 13 bases outside the gene matches. This CDR3 comprises 13 residues. The germline V gene has CDR1 MDHEN and CDR2 SYDVKM. The CDR3 sequence: CASTPGTVPTQFF. CDR3 nucleotide sequence: TGTGCCAGCACCCCTGGGACAGTTCCTACTCAGTTCTTC.

This sequence joins TRBV11-2 and TRBJ2-3; 9 positions agree with TRBD1. This CDR3 comprises 17 residues. Unmatched junction bases numbered 11, after V lost 5 bases and J lost 2 bases. Germline assignment: CDR1 SGHAT and CDR2 FQNNGV. CDR3 DNA: TGTGCCAGCAGCCGAGCCGGGACAGGGATTCTCACAGATACGCAGTATTTT. This codes for CASSRAGTGILTDTQYF.

The table lists this clone with a count of one. The rearrangement uses TRBV14 and TRBJ1-1; TRBD1 might be the D (5 bases). The CDR3 contains 16 residues. CDR1 SGHDN and CDR2 FVKESK come from the germline V gene. V was trimmed by 0 bases and J by 1 base, leaving 12 bases between them. The CDR3 loop is CASSQERGTENTEAFF. The CDR3 DNA reads as TGTGCCAGCAGCCAAGAAAGGGGAACAGAGAACACTGAAGCTTTCTTT.

The chain uses TRBV19 and TRBJ2-3; D is perhaps TRBD2 (6 bases). Germline V gives CDR1 LNHDA, CDR2 SQIVND (reference sequence). The CDR3 contains 14 residues. Trimming took 3 bases from V and 3 from J, leaving 10 bases between them. The chain's CDR3 is CASSMVAGTDTQYF. The CDR3 DNA reads as TGTGCCAGTAGTATGGTCGCGGGAACAGATACGCAGTATTTT.

This chain links TRBV4-3 with TRBJ2-3; D not certain. CDR3 length: 16 amino acids. Germline V CDR1 and CDR2: LGHNA, YSLEER. Trimming pared 0 bases from V and 2 bases from J, leaving 12 bases between. For the CDR3, the DNA is TGCGCCAGCAGCCAAGATTTTCGGTCGTTCACAGATACGCAGTATTTT. Translated: CASSQDFRSFTDTQYF.

This chain uses TRBV27 with TRBJ2-1; 16 bases agree with TRBD2. The CDR3 totals 16 residues. Germline assignment: CDR1 MNHEY and CDR2 SMNVEV (reference sequence). V dropped 6 bases and J dropped 10; count of bases not matched to a gene: 9. The chain's CDR3 is CASSKGTSGGAYEQFF. The CDR3 region has the DNA TGTGCCAGCAGCAAGGGGACTAGCGGGGGGGCTTACGAGCAGTTCTTC.

The chain couples TRBV6-2 or TRBV6-3 to TRBJ1-5; 10 nucleotides match TRBD1. The CDR3 sequence is 19 residues long. Trimming cost V 0 bases and J 1 base; bases outside gene matches: 9. Looked up from germline, CDR1 is MNHEY and CDR2 is SVGEGT. This chain's CDR3 is CASSYSPGQGDLSNQPQHF. As DNA, the CDR3 is TGTGCCAGCAGTTACTCCCCCGGACAGGGGGATTTAAGCAATCAGCCCCAGCATTTT.

This sequence joins TRBV4-2 and TRBJ2-3; D is unresolved. Deletions cut 0 bases from V and 4 bases from J, with 11 bases between. This CDR3 comprises 15 residues. Germline V gene data show CDR1 as LGHNA and CDR2 as YNFKEQ. The CDR3 here is CASSQERGSPDTQYF. In nucleotides, the CDR3 is TGTGCCAGCAGCCAAGAGCGCGGTAGCCCAGATACGCAGTATTTT.

The rearrangement joins TRBV4-2 to TRBJ1-5; 7 bases map to TRBD1. Germline V gene data show CDR1 as LGHNA and CDR2 as YNFKEQ. Trimming took 0 bases from V and 2 from J; bases not matched to a gene: 1. CDR3 length: 15 amino acids. This chain's CDR3 is CASSQDQGGNQPQHF. The CDR3 DNA is TGTGCCAGCAGCCAAGACCAGGGGGGCAATCAGCCCCAGCATTTT.

The rearrangement uses TRBV7-6 and TRBJ2-2; 8 nucleotides align to TRBD1. From germline, CDR1 is SGHVS and CDR2 FNYEAQ. Trimming took 6 bases from V and 1 from J; bases not matched to a gene: 4. This CDR3 has 15 residues. Here the CDR3 DNA reads TGTGCCAGCAGGGCCGGGACAGGGAACACCGGGGAGCTGTTTTTT. Its protein is CASRAGTGNTGELFF.

V and J are TRBV5-5 and TRBJ2-2; TRBD1 might be the D (5 bases). Looked up from germline, CDR1 is SGHKS and CDR2 is YYEKEE (reference sequence). The CDR3 is made up of 15 amino acids. Trimming cost V 4 bases and J 4 bases, with 14 bases left between them. CDR3 loop: CASSLGTGRTGELFF. CDR3 nucleotide sequence: TGTGCCAGCAGCCTCGGTACAGGACGCACCGGGGAGCTGTTTTTT.

The rearrangement uses TRBV6-5 and TRBJ1-2, with D tentatively TRBD1 (6 bases). From germline, CDR1 is MNHEY and CDR2 SVGAGI. The CDR3 covers 15 residues. The V gene lost 8 bases and the J gene lost 5 bases, with 21 bases spanning the gap. CDR3 protein: CASQIIWTAQYGYTF. DNA for the CDR3: TGTGCCAGCCAGATCATCTGGACAGCTCAATATGGCTACACCTTC.

CDR3 DNA: TGTGCCAGCAGCTTAAGTAGCGGGGGGTACAATGAGCAGTTCTTC. Translated, it gives CASSLSSGGYNEQFF. The chain carries TRBV7-2 and TRBJ2-1; 10 bases agree with TRBD2. The CDR3 covers 15 residues. Germline V gene data show CDR1 as SGHTA and CDR2 as FQGNSA. The V gene end was trimmed by 2 bases and the J gene end by 4 bases; junction bases not matched to a gene: 2.

The V and J genes are TRBV28 and TRBJ2-7; TRBD2 agrees at 15 bases. The V gene end was trimmed by 6 bases and the J gene end by 2 bases; junction bases not matched to a gene: 2. The CDR3 is 15 amino acids. Germline CDR1 reads MDHEN; CDR2 reads SYDVKM. Here the CDR3 reads CASRRTSGGAYEQYV. The CDR3, as DNA: TGTGCCAGCAGACGGACTAGCGGGGGGGCCTACGAGCAGTACGTC.

The genes are TRBV19 and TRBJ2-4; 9 bases line up with TRBD1. Germline trimming cut 5 bases from V and 0 bases from J; bases unmatched to any gene: 2. The CDR3 is 15 amino acids. CDR1 and CDR2 from the germline V gene are LNHDA and SQIVND (reference sequence). The CDR3 DNA reads TGTGCCAGTAGTGGACAGGGGTTAGCCAAAAACATTCAGTACTTC. Translation: CASSGQGLAKNIQYF.

This clone has just one count. The V and J genes are TRBV19 and TRBJ1-1; 8 bases fit TRBD1. V dropped 3 bases and J dropped 11; count of bases not matched to a gene: 26. This CDR3 has 19 amino acids. Germline V CDR1 and CDR2: LNHDA, SQIVND (reference sequence). CDR3 amino acids: CASSILPGQGTRDGLAAFF. The CDR3 DNA reads TGTGCCAGTAGTATCTTACCAGGACAGGGAACCCGCGATGGCCTGGCGGCTTTCTTT.